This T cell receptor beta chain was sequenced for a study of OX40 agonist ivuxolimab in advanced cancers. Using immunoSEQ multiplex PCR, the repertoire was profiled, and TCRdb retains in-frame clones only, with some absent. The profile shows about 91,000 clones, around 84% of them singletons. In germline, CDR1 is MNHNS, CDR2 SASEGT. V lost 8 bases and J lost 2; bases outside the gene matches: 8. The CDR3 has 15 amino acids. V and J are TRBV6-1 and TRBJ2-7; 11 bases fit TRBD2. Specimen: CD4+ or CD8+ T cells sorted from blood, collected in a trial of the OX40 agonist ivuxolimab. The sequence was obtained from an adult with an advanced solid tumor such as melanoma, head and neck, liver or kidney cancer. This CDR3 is CASDTGTSGPYEQYF. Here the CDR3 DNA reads TGTGCCAGCGATACCGGGACTAGCGGCCCCTACGAGCAGTACTTC.